This note documents a single T cell receptor beta chain sequence. This CDR3 is built from 15 residues. Germline V lookup: CDR1 SNHLY, CDR2 FYNNEI. After removal of 0 bases from V and 7 bases from J, the junction contained 3 bases not matched to a gene. In the original workflow: Amplification of reference gene primers provided the estimated nucleated cell counts. TCRdb keeps only in-frame clones here, not all; method: immunoSEQ multiplex PCR. That table furnishes V, J and clone size, whereas the DNA furnished D and trimming. In the table there are almost 100,000 clones, approximately 86% of which are singletons. This record comes from a study of blood T cell repertoires in COVID-19. Study overall: Researchers got acute and convalescent COVID-19 samples from the United States, Italy and Spain. PBMCs, B-cell-depleted T cells, or T cells provided the cDNA or gDNA that made up the material.

The sequence was collected from a man aged 45-60 years with acute or convalescent COVID-19. V is TRBV2 and J is TRBJ2-1; 10 bases are a match to TRBD2. Sequences were obtained from peripheral blood. CDR3 sequence (DNA): TGTGCCAGCAGTGAAGCGACTAGCGGGTCTAATGAGCAGTTCTTC. As protein: CASSEATSGSNEQFF.